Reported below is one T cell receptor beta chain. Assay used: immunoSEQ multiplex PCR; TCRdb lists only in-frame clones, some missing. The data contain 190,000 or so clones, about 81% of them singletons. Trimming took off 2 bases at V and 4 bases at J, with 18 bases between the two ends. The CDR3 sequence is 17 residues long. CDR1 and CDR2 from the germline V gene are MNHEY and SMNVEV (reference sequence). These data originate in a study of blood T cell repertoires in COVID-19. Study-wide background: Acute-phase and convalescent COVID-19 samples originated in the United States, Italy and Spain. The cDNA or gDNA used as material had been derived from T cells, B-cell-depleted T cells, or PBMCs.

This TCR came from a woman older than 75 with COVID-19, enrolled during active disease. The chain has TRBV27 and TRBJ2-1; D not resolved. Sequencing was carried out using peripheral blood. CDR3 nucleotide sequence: TGTGCCAGCAGTTTACAGGTTCCCCTGGGTAGATACAATGAGCAGTTCTTC. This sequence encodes CASSLQVPLGRYNEQFF.